A single sample is the source of the 24 T cell receptor beta chains below, sequenced in a study of T-cell memory formation after mild COVID-19. TCRdb independently ran MiXCR on the 5' RACE reads; one entry per CDR3 protein. This table holds about 560,000 distinct CDR3 sequences, 15% to 20% found once. The sequenced material came from PBMCs or a T cell subset sorted from them (not recorded which). These receptors came from an adult woman who had mild COVID-19 (a few samples of this study predate the infection). Cell type and time point are not known.

The sample holds many counts of this clonotype. The chain carries TRBV7-2 and TRBJ1-5; no reliable D call. V shed 3 bases and J shed 5 bases, with 8 bases lying between them. CDR1 is SGHTA, CDR2 FQGNSA, per germline. CDR3 length: 13 amino acids. The CDR3: CASSFQADQPQHF. The CDR3 DNA reads as TGTGCCAGCAGCTTTCAGGCTGATCAGCCCCAGCATTTT.

In this sample, this clonotype turned up a few times. The V gene is TRBV7-8, the J gene TRBJ2-7; 10 positions agree with TRBD2. This CDR3 region has 15 residues. Unmatched junction bases numbered 13, after V lost 8 bases and J lost 6 bases. Germline V CDR1 and CDR2: SGHVS, FQNEAQ. CDR3 loop: CASDPWLAGVGEQYF. CDR3 sequence (DNA): TGTGCCAGCGACCCATGGCTAGCGGGAGTTGGCGAGCAGTACTTC.

In this sample, this clonotype turned up a few times. The chain couples TRBV9 to TRBJ2-4; D ambiguous. The length of the CDR3 is 15 residues. Trimming took 4 bases from V and 5 from J, leaving 16 bases between them. Looked up from germline, CDR1 is SGDLS and CDR2 is YYNGEE. The CDR3 DNA reads as TGTGCCAGCAGCCAGACCTGGACCCCCCAAAACATTCAGTACTTC. Its translation is CASSQTWTPQNIQYF.

This clonotype has only a few counts. The genes are TRBV10-3 and TRBJ2-5; D may be TRBD2 (6 bases). In germline, CDR1 is ENHRY, CDR2 SYGVKD. The CDR3 has 13 amino acids. V was clipped by 2 bases and J by 7 bases, with 11 bases between them. CDR3 nucleotide sequence: TGTGCCATCAGTGAGCACTCCGGGGGGACCCAGTACTTC. This encodes CAISEHSGGTQYF.

The rearrangement uses TRBV6-1 and TRBJ2-3; 7 bases match TRBD2. This CDR3 region has 16 residues. Germline V gene data show CDR1 as MNHNS and CDR2 as SASEGT. Losses at the gene ends were 2 bases for V and 6 bases for J; bases not matched to a gene: 11. The CDR3 sequence is CASSETLWRGSDTQYF. In nucleotides, the CDR3 is TGTGCCAGCAGTGAAACCCTCTGGCGGGGGTCTGATACGCAGTATTTT.

The chain joins TRBV6-5 to TRBJ2-5, with D possibly being TRBD1 (6 bases). Germline CDR1 MNHEY, CDR2 SVGAGI. There are 18 residues in the CDR3. V was clipped by 2 bases and J by 2 bases, with 21 bases between them. The CDR3 reads CASSYPRGTGLRQETQYF. CDR3 sequence (DNA): TGTGCCAGCAGTTACCCTCGCGGTACAGGGTTACGACAAGAGACCCAGTACTTC.

The V gene is TRBV7-9, the J gene TRBJ2-3; unclear D gene. This CDR3 contains 17 residues. Trimming removed 0 bases at V and 0 bases at J, with 13 bases between. Germline V gene lookup returns CDR1 SEHNR and CDR2 FQNEAQ (reference sequence). CDR3 amino acids: CASSLAIKTRSTDTQYF. The CDR3 DNA is TGTGCCAGCAGCTTAGCGATCAAGACCCGAAGCACAGATACGCAGTATTTT.

This clonotype was counted at least ten times. The V and J genes are TRBV7-6 and TRBJ2-5; D gene uncertain. The germline CDR1 and CDR2 sequences are SGHVS and FNYEAQ. The V end was cut by 1 base, the J end by 4 bases, with 4 bases between. CDR3 length: 12 residues. The CDR3 reads CASSLDLETQYF. For the CDR3, the DNA is TGTGCCAGCAGCTTAGATCTAGAGACCCAGTACTTC. The full variable domain, with the rest looked up from reference TRBV7-6 and TRBJ2-5, is GAGVSQSPRYKVTKRGQDVALRCDPISGHVSLYWYRQALGQGPEFLTYFNYEAQQDKSGLPNDRFSAERPEGSISTLTIQRTEQRDSAMYRCASSLDLETQYFGPGTRLLVL.

This chain connects TRBV12-3 or TRBV12-4 to TRBJ1-2; TRBD1 aligns across 11 bases. Trimming at V came to 5 bases and at J to 4 bases, leaving 6 bases not matched to a gene. The CDR3 is 15 amino acids. In nucleotides, the CDR3 is TGTGCCAGCAGTATAGGGACAGGGGGGATCTATGGCTACACCTTC. It translates to CASSIGTGGIYGYTF.

The rearrangement joins TRBV14 to TRBJ2-1; 8 bases match TRBD1. Trimming removed 4 bases from V and 0 bases from J; junction bases left unmatched: 11. The CDR3 runs 18 residues. The V gene's germline CDR1 is SGHDN and CDR2 FVKESK. In DNA form, the CDR3 reads TGTGCCAGCAGCCGCGACAGGGGACTTCGTCTCTCCTACAATGAGCAGTTCTTC. Residues: CASSRDRGLRLSYNEQFF.

This clonotype was found a few times. The chain carries TRBV29-1 and TRBJ2-1; the match to TRBD2 covers 10 bases. Losses at the gene ends were 2 bases for V and 1 base for J; bases not matched to a gene: 5. Germline V gene lookup returns CDR1 SQVTM and CDR2 ANQGSEA. The CDR3 spans 16 residues. CDR3 coding DNA: TGCAGCGTTGAAATCTGGACTAGCGGATCCTACAATGAGCAGTTCTTC. Protein: CSVEIWTSGSYNEQFF.

This clonotype was seen only a few times. The chain uses TRBV7-8 and TRBJ2-1; 11 nucleotides align to TRBD2. V was clipped by 7 bases and J by 2 bases; unmatched bases: 13. The CDR3 totals 18 residues. Germline values: CDR1 SGHVS, CDR2 FQNEAQ. CDR3 DNA sequence: TGTGCCAGCAACAAAAAAAGACTAGCGGGAAACACCTACAATGAGCAGTTCTTC. It translates to CASNKKRLAGNTYNEQFF.

V usage is TRBV4-3 and J usage is TRBJ2-7, with 8 bases identical to TRBD2. V lost 0 bases, J lost 4 bases, and 5 bases stayed unmatched. This CDR3 is 15 amino acids long. Germline-derived CDR1 and CDR2 are LGHNA and YSLEER. The CDR3 DNA reads TGCGCCAGCAGCCAAGAATTAGCGGGAAGATACGAGCAGTACTTC. It yields the protein CASSQELAGRYEQYF.

The CDR3 DNA sequence: TGTGCCAGCTCGCCCCTTCTCTCTGGAAACACCATATATTTT. Encoded protein: CASSPLLSGNTIYF. This chain joins TRBV18 and TRBJ1-3, with D hard to call. Per the germline V gene, CDR1 is KGHSH and CDR2 is LQKENI. Trimming cost V 6 bases and J 0 bases, with 9 bases left between them. The CDR3 length is 14 residues.

The V and J genes are TRBV12-3 or TRBV12-4 and TRBJ2-1, with a weak D call TRBD2 (6 bases). The V gene lost 6 bases and the J gene lost 8 bases, with 11 bases spanning the gap. The CDR3 totals 12 residues. CDR3 DNA: TGTGCCAGCAGGGGAGCGGGTGATGAGCAGTTCTTC. Translation: CASRGAGDEQFF.

This chain links TRBV7-9 with TRBJ2-5; 10 bases fit TRBD2. The CDR3 totals 16 residues. V gave up 5 bases and J gave up 5 bases; unmatched junction bases: 11. Per germline, CDR1 SEHNR and CDR2 FQNEAQ (reference sequence). The CDR3 reads CASSPLAGGRGETQYF. For the CDR3, the DNA is TGTGCCAGCAGCCCATTAGCGGGAGGACGAGGGGAGACCCAGTACTTC.

The chain has TRBV12-3 or TRBV12-4 and TRBJ2-5; TRBD2 matches 11 bases. With V trimmed by 5 bases and J by 5 bases, 16 bases remained unmatched. This CDR3 contains 18 residues. CDR3 sequence (DNA): TGTGCCAGCAGTACGCCTCTGGGACTAGCGGAAAGGGGGGAGACCCAGTACTTC. This gives the protein CASSTPLGLAERGETQYF.

This clonotype was seen a handful of times. The chain combines TRBV12-3 or TRBV12-4 with TRBJ2-6, with 7 bases lining up with TRBD1. The trim removed 3 bases at V and 0 bases at J, leaving 5 bases unmatched. The CDR3 loop spans 17 amino acids. DNA of the CDR3: TGTGCCAGCAGTTTCACCCGGGACAGCTCTGGGGCCAACGTCCTGACTTTC. It specifies CASSFTRDSSGANVLTF.

This clonotype appeared a few times. The rearrangement links TRBV29-1 to TRBJ2-2, with 8 nucleotides matching TRBD2. The germline gives CDR1 SQVTM, CDR2 ANQGSEA. V lost 0 bases to trimming and J lost 4 bases; unmatched junction nucleotides: 13. The CDR3 spans 18 residues. The CDR3 coding sequence is TGCAGCGTTGAAGACCCCCGGGGGGGAGCGGGGGTCACCGGGGAGCTGTTTTTT. This encodes CSVEDPRGGAGVTGELFF.

The J gene is TRBJ1-1, the V gene TRBV24-1, with D perhaps matching TRBD1 (6 bases). The CDR3 is 14 amino acids. Germline V lookup: CDR1 KGHDR, CDR2 SFDVKD. Trimming cost V 4 bases and J 11 bases, with 19 bases left between them. For the CDR3, the DNA is TGTGCCACCAGTGACCAGGGACAAGTAGTCGGGGCTTTCTTT. This translates into CATSDQGQVVGAFF.

The chain recombines TRBV10-2 with TRBJ1-2; D unclear. CDR1 WSHSY and CDR2 SAAADI come from the germline V gene. The V end was cut by 5 bases, the J end by 0 bases, with 16 bases between. This CDR3 spans 16 amino acids. CDR3 in DNA: TGCGCCAGCAGTACCCTGGGGAACAGAGCTAACTATGGCTACACCTTC. Residues: CASSTLGNRANYGYTF.

This clonotype came up many times. This chain uses TRBV9 with TRBJ2-4, with D possibly TRBD2 on 6 matching bases. The CDR3 spans 16 residues. CDR1 and CDR2 (germline): SGDLS, YYNGEE. V was cut by 4 bases and J by 5 bases, with 19 bases left in between. The CDR3 sequence: CASSSSGLSGQNIQYF. In DNA, the CDR3 is TGTGCCAGCAGCTCCTCGGGGCTTAGCGGCCAAAACATTCAGTACTTC. Based on the CDR3 plus reference TRBV9 and TRBJ2-4, the full variable domain is DSGVTQTPKHLITATGQRVTLRCSPRSGDLSVYWYQQSLDQGLQFLIQYYNGEERAKGNILERFSAQQFPDLHSELNLSSLELGDSALYFCASSSSGLSGQNIQYFGAGTRLSVL.

This clonotype was seen a handful of times. The chain carries TRBV7-9 and TRBJ2-3; perhaps TRBD1 as D (6 bases). V lost 5 bases, J lost 3 bases, and 15 bases lay in between. Germline-derived CDR1 and CDR2 are SEHNR and FQNEAQ (reference sequence). The CDR3 consists of 15 residues. The CDR3 sequence: CASSVTGSGTDTQYF. DNA for the CDR3: TGTGCCAGCAGCGTAACAGGGTCTGGGACAGATACGCAGTATTTT.

This clonotype occurred a few times. For the CDR3, the DNA is TGCGCCAGCAGCTTGGAGTCCAGCGGGGGGCCTGAAGCTTTCTTT. Translated, it gives CASSLESSGGPEAFF. The rearrangement joins TRBV5-1 to TRBJ1-1, with a possible D match to TRBD1 (6 bases). The CDR3 runs 15 residues. Trimming shortened V by 0 bases and J by 6 bases, and 15 bases separated the two germline ends. Germline V CDR1 and CDR2: SGHRS, YFSETQ.